The 26 T cell receptor beta chains in this list originate from one sample, sequenced in a study of blood T cell repertoires in COVID-19. Clones were sequenced by immunoSEQ multiplex PCR, and TCRdb holds only the in-frame ones, with some missing. The table shows more than 70,000 clones, with approximately 86% occurring only once. The sample comprised peripheral blood. The receptors shown here come from an elderly man with active or convalescent COVID-19.

This clone has just one count. This chain joins TRBV9 and TRBJ2-7; TRBD1 matches 7 bases. After removal of 0 bases from V and 6 bases from J, the junction contained 3 bases not matched to a gene. This CDR3 has 13 residues. Germline values: CDR1 SGDLS, CDR2 YYNGEE. The CDR3 DNA sequence: TGTGCCAGCAGCGTAGGACAGGGTGGCGAGCAGTACTTC. It codes for CASSVGQGGEQYF.

V is TRBV7-9 and J is TRBJ2-1, with 10 bases matching TRBD2. Germline assignment: CDR1 SEHNR and CDR2 FQNEAQ (reference sequence). This CDR3 comprises 14 residues. Trimming cost V 5 bases and J 5 bases; bases outside gene matches: 3. The CDR3 here is CASSGLADHNEQFF. CDR3 coding DNA: TGTGCCAGCAGCGGACTAGCGGATCACAATGAGCAGTTCTTC.

The chain couples TRBV19 to TRBJ2-5, with 10 bases identical to TRBD2. Trimming cost V 6 bases and J 1 base; bases outside gene matches: 5. The CDR3 covers 15 residues. Germline V gene data show CDR1 as LNHDA and CDR2 as SQIVND (reference sequence). In nucleotides, the CDR3 is TGTGCCAGTAGCCCACTAGCGGGACCCCAAGAGACCCAGTACTTC. This translates into CASSPLAGPQETQYF.

V gene TRBV5-1 combines with J gene TRBJ2-3, with 13 bases matching TRBD2. The CDR3 is made up of 15 amino acids. CDR1 and CDR2 from the germline V gene are SGHRS and YFSETQ. V lost 3 bases, J lost 4 bases, and 2 bases stayed unmatched. This CDR3 reads CASSSGLAGADTQYF. CDR3 nucleotide sequence: TGCGCCAGCAGCTCTGGACTAGCGGGAGCAGATACGCAGTATTTT.

The genes are TRBV11-2 and TRBJ2-2; D is uncertain. V lost 5 bases to trimming and J lost 2 bases, with 6 bases between them. The CDR3 spans 13 residues. Germline V CDR1 and CDR2: SGHAT, FQNNGV. The CDR3 here is CASSLTNTGELFF. CDR3 nucleotides: TGTGCCAGCAGCCTGACTAACACCGGGGAGCTGTTTTTT.

V is TRBV4-3 and J is TRBJ1-1; no definite D call. With 4 bases removed from V and 1 base from J, the gap between germline ends came to 10 bases. This CDR3 comprises 14 residues. CDR1 and CDR2 from the germline V gene are LGHNA and YSLEER. CDR3 coding DNA: TGCGCCAGCAGCCGGATAGCCGGGAACACTGAAGCTTTCTTT. Translated, it gives CASSRIAGNTEAFF.

The chain has TRBV5-1 and TRBJ1-2, with 11 bases lining up with TRBD1. Per the germline V gene, CDR1 is SGHRS and CDR2 is YFSETQ. V gave up 2 bases and J gave up 3 bases; unmatched junction bases: 6. CDR3 size: 16 residues. The CDR3 spells CASSLGQGAVHYGYTF. The CDR3 bases are TGCGCCAGCAGCTTAGGACAGGGGGCGGTACACTATGGCTACACCTTC. The full variable domain, with the rest looked up from reference TRBV5-1 and TRBJ1-2, is KAGVTQTPRYLIKTRGQQVTLSCSPISGHRSVSWYQQTPGQGLQFLFEYFSETQRNKGNFPGRFSGRQFSNSRSEMNVSTLELGDSALYLCASSLGQGAVHYGYTFGSGTRLTVV.

The chain combines TRBV30 with TRBJ2-6, with 11 bases matching TRBD2. Germline V gives CDR1 GTSNPN, CDR2 SVGIG (reference sequence). The CDR3 is 19 amino acids. V gave up 1 base and J gave up 0 bases; unmatched junction bases: 8. CDR3 in DNA: TGTGCCTGGAGTGACAAGAGGCTAGCGGGAGGCTCTGGGGCCAACGTCCTGACTTTC. This encodes CAWSDKRLAGGSGANVLTF.

V gene TRBV7-2 combines with J gene TRBJ2-2; 8 bases are shared with TRBD2. Germline V lookup: CDR1 SGHTA, CDR2 FQGNSA. V lost 3 bases to trimming and J lost 8 bases; unmatched junction nucleotides: 5. This CDR3 is built from 14 residues. In nucleotides, the CDR3 is TGTGCCAGCAGCTTGTCGACGGGAGGGGGGGAGCTGTTTTTT. It translates to CASSLSTGGGELFF. The full variable domain, with the rest looked up from reference TRBV7-2 and TRBJ2-2, is GAGVSQSPSNKVTEKGKDVELRCDPISGHTALYWYRQSLGQGLEFLIYFQGNSAPDKSGLPSDRFSAERTGGSVSTLTIQRTQQEDSAVYLCASSLSTGGGELFFGEGSRLTVL.

The genes are TRBV25-1 and TRBJ2-7; tentatively, D is TRBD1 (5 bases). CDR1 MGHDK and CDR2 SYGVNS come from the germline V gene. CDR3 size: 15 residues. V was pared by 2 bases and J by 7 bases, with 18 bases between. For the CDR3, the DNA is TGTGCCAGCAGTGAAACGACGACAGTTCTAAGGGAGCAGTACTTC. Translation gives CASSETTTVLREQYF.

This clone was recorded only once. At the DNA level, this CDR3 is encoded by other sequences in the same sample as well. This chain joins TRBV6-1 and TRBJ1-2; D gene ambiguous. Per the germline V gene, CDR1 is MNHNS and CDR2 is SASEGT. The CDR3 runs 12 residues. Between the trimmed V and J ends, which lost 3 bases and 5 bases, there was a span of 7 bases. The CDR3 sequence is CASSDRGYGYTF. CDR3 coding DNA: TGTGCCAGCAGTGATAGAGGTTATGGCTACACCTTC.

The V gene is TRBV4-1, the J gene TRBJ2-1; 10 bases align to TRBD2. With 0 bases clipped from V and 7 bases from J, the junction kept 6 bases outside the gene matches. Germline assignment: CDR1 MGHRA and CDR2 YSYEKL. The CDR3 extends over 16 amino acids. CDR3 nucleotides: TGCGCCAGCAGCCAAGATAATAGCGGGAGGCGAAATGAGCAGTTCTTC. Encoded protein: CASSQDNSGRRNEQFF.

The gene calls are TRBV7-2 and TRBJ2-3; 11 nucleotides agree with TRBD2. Germline loops: CDR1 SGHTA, CDR2 FQGNSA. CDR3 length equals 15 residues. V was pared by 1 base and J by 14 bases, with 11 bases of the junction left unmatched. The CDR3 sequence is CASSLVGTSGNELYF. CDR3 bases: TGTGCCAGCAGCTTAGTCGGGACTAGCGGAAATGAGTTGTATTTT.

This clone has only a few counts. The V gene is TRBV11-2, the J gene TRBJ1-1; D is undetermined. Trimming cost V 5 bases and J 0 bases, with 7 bases left between them. Germline V gives CDR1 SGHAT, CDR2 FQNNGV. The CDR3 contains 13 residues. For the CDR3, the DNA is TGTGCCAGCAGCCCTTCCTTGAACACTGAAGCTTTCTTT. Amino acids: CASSPSLNTEAFF.

V usage is TRBV7-8 and J usage is TRBJ2-1; 8 bases line up with TRBD1. V lost 5 bases, J lost 1 base, and 4 bases stayed unmatched. Germline-derived CDR1 and CDR2 are SGHVS and FQNEAQ. The CDR3 extends over 15 amino acids. The CDR3 nucleotides read TGTGCCAGCAGCCATGACAGGGGATCCTACAATGAGCAGTTCTTC. It translates to CASSHDRGSYNEQFF. Looking up the rest from reference TRBV7-8 and TRBJ2-1 gives the full variable domain: GAGVSQSPRYKVAKRGQDVALRCDPISGHVSLFWYQQALGQGPEFLTYFQNEAQLDKSGLPSDRFFAERPEGSVSTLKIQRTQQEDSAVYLCASSHDRGSYNEQFFGPGTRLTVL.

The CDR3 DNA is TGTGCCAGCAGCTGGGAGACAGGGGGCGAGCAGTACTTC. Translated, it gives CASSWETGGEQYF. The chain uses TRBV5-6 and TRBJ2-7, with 9 bases that match TRBD1. CDR3 size: 13 residues. Trimming removed 3 bases from V and 6 bases from J; junction bases left unmatched: 4. In germline, CDR1 is SGHDT, CDR2 YYEEEE.

V usage is TRBV28 and J usage is TRBJ1-1; 7 bases map to TRBD1. The V and J ends lost 5 bases and 1 base, in that order; junction bases with no gene match: 10. CDR1 is MDHEN, CDR2 SYDVKM, per germline. CDR3 size: 16 residues. The CDR3 DNA is TGTGCCAGCAGTCCTCAATCAGGACAGGCGAACACTGAAGCTTTCTTT. Protein: CASSPQSGQANTEAFF.

The chain links TRBV28 to TRBJ1-2; TRBD1 might be the D (5 bases). V lost 4 bases and J lost 6, with 24 bases in between. The CDR3 runs to 17 residues. The germline V gene has CDR1 MDHEN and CDR2 SYDVKM. The CDR3 spells CASSSPPSLGRNNGYTF. CDR3 DNA sequence: TGTGCCAGCAGTTCACCCCCGTCGTTGGGGCGAAATAATGGCTACACCTTC.

J is TRBJ2-1 and V is TRBV5-1, with 9 bases fitting TRBD2. Per germline, CDR1 SGHRS and CDR2 YFSETQ. This CDR3 has 15 residues. The V and J ends lost 4 bases and 3 bases, in that order; junction bases with no gene match: 5. The CDR3 loop reads CASSPTSGVYNEQFF. Here the CDR3 DNA reads TGCGCCAGCAGCCCGACTAGCGGAGTCTACAATGAGCAGTTCTTC.

The CDR3 sequence is CASSLTSTDTQYF. The DNA for the CDR3 is TGTGCCAGCAGCCTTACTAGCACAGATACGCAGTATTTT. The V call is TRBV11-1, the J call TRBJ2-3, with no clear D. From germline, CDR1 is SGHAT and CDR2 FQDESV (reference sequence). V dropped 5 bases and J dropped 0 bases, with 6 bases sitting between them. The CDR3 runs 13 residues. Together with reference TRBV11-1 and TRBJ2-3, the CDR3 gives the full variable domain: EAEVAQSPRYKITEKSQAVAFWCDPISGHATLYWYRQILGQGPELLVQFQDESVVDDSQLPKDRFSAERLKGVDSTLKIQPAELGDSAMYLCASSLTSTDTQYFGPGTRLTVL.

The J gene is TRBJ1-2, the V gene TRBV6-2 or TRBV6-3, with D possibly matching TRBD1 (6 bases). The CDR3 extends over 15 amino acids. Per germline, CDR1 MNHEY and CDR2 SVGEGT. V was cut by 0 bases and J by 3 bases, with 11 bases left in between. This chain's CDR3 is CASSYSNRVYYGYTF. CDR3 bases: TGTGCCAGCAGTTACTCGAACAGGGTCTACTATGGCTACACCTTC.

The chain has TRBV6-5 and TRBJ2-1; TRBD1 agrees at 9 bases. The V and J ends lost 6 bases and 6 bases, in that order; junction bases with no gene match: 3. This CDR3 contains 13 residues. CDR1 is MNHEY and CDR2 is SVGAGI in the germline V gene. CDR3 DNA sequence: TGTGCCAGCAGGGGGACAGGGAGCAATGAGCAGTTCTTC. This encodes CASRGTGSNEQFF.

This rearrangement joins TRBV5-6 to TRBJ2-3; D tentatively reads TRBD1 or TRBD2 (6 bases each). The ends were cut back, 4 bases at V and 0 bases at J, with 18 bases in the middle. CDR1 SGHDT and CDR2 YYEEEE come from the germline V gene. The CDR3 consists of 17 residues. The DNA for the CDR3 is TGTGCCAGCAGCCTGGGGGCGGGACTTACTAGCACAGATACGCAGTATTTT. Amino acid sequence: CASSLGAGLTSTDTQYF.

This chain connects TRBV7-2 to TRBJ2-7; TRBD2 matches 7 bases. V was pared by 3 bases and J by 1 base, with 3 bases of the junction left unmatched. The CDR3 covers 14 residues. Germline lookup yields CDR1 SGHTA and CDR2 FQGNSA. This chain's CDR3 is CASSLERESYEQYF. The CDR3 DNA is TGTGCCAGCAGCTTGGAGCGGGAATCCTACGAGCAGTACTTC.

The chain couples TRBV9 to TRBJ2-7; 7 nucleotides match TRBD1. CDR1 SGDLS and CDR2 YYNGEE come from the germline V gene. Trimming cost V 4 bases and J 4 bases; bases outside gene matches: 8. There are 14 residues in the CDR3. The DNA of the CDR3 is TGTGCCAGCAGCACCGGACAGGATGGATACGAGCAGTACTTC. As protein: CASSTGQDGYEQYF. The whole variable domain, remainder taken from reference TRBV9 and TRBJ2-7, is DSGVTQTPKHLITATGQRVTLRCSPRSGDLSVYWYQQSLDQGLQFLIQYYNGEERAKGNILERFSAQQFPDLHSELNLSSLELGDSALYFCASSTGQDGYEQYFGPGTRLTVT.

Written as DNA, the CDR3 is TGCGCCAGCAGCACTAGCGGGACACCTTCCCAAGAGACCCAGTACTTC. Its protein is CASSTSGTPSQETQYF. The V call is TRBV5-1, the J call TRBJ2-5, with 10 bases aligning to TRBD2. The germline V gene encodes CDR1 SGHRS and CDR2 YFSETQ. Trimming removed 4 bases from V and 1 base from J; junction bases left unmatched: 7. The CDR3 is made up of 16 amino acids. Full variable domain (outside the CDR3, taken from reference TRBV5-1 and TRBJ2-5): KAGVTQTPRYLIKTRGQQVTLSCSPISGHRSVSWYQQTPGQGLQFLFEYFSETQRNKGNFPGRFSGRQFSNSRSEMNVSTLELGDSALYLCASSTSGTPSQETQYFGPGTRLLVL.